The text below deals with one T cell receptor beta chain. The data were obtained in a study of blood T cell repertoires in COVID-19. Study-wide context: The cDNA or gDNA used as material had been derived from T cells, B-cell-depleted T cells, or PBMCs.

Sequencing was performed with immunoSEQ multiplex PCR; in TCRdb, only in-frame clones are kept and a portion is missing. This sample yields about 120,000 clones, of which more than 80% are seen a single time; 10% belongs to the top ten. Trimming cost V 3 bases and J 0 bases; bases outside gene matches: 4. The CDR3 covers 15 residues. Germline-derived CDR1 and CDR2 are SGHTA and FQGNSA. The specimen sequenced was peripheral blood. The receptor's source is a human donor in a cohort sampled during active COVID-19. The rearrangement joins TRBV7-2 to TRBJ1-1; 7 positions agree with TRBD1. DNA for the CDR3: TGTGCCAGCAGCTTGACAGGGAGTATGAACACTGAAGCTTTCTTT. It codes for CASSLTGSMNTEAFF.